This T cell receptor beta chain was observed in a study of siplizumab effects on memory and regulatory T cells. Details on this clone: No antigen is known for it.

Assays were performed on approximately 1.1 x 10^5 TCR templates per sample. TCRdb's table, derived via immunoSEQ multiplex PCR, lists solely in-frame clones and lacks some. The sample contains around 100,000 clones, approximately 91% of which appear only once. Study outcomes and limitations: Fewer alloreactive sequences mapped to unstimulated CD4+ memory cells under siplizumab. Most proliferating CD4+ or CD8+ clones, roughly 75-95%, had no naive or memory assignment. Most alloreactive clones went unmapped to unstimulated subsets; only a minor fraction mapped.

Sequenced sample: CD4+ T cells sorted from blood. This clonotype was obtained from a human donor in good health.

CDR3 residues: CASSNSPRYSNQPQHF. DNA for the CDR3: TGTGCCAGTAGTAATAGCCCCCGGTATAGCAATCAGCCCCAGCATTTT. The chain is built from TRBV19 and TRBJ1-5, with unresolved D. The CDR3 length is 16 residues. V was clipped by 4 bases and J by 0 bases, with 13 bases between them. CDR1 and CDR2 from the germline V gene are LNHDA and SQIVND (reference sequence).